The rows below give T cell receptor beta chains drawn from one sample of a study of a mutant IDH1 vaccine in newly diagnosed glioma. These receptors have no identified antigens. Profiled with immunoSEQ multiplex PCR; TCRdb holds only in-frame clones, not every one. The table includes 50,000 to 65,000 clones, around three fifths detected once. The input for sequencing was peripheral blood mononuclear cells (PBMCs), taken from a glioma patient whose treatment included an IDH1 peptide vaccine. The receptors were sampled from a man aged 35 to 55 with glioma. Some clones in this sample may be carry-over from other donors' samples. Both conserved end residues are part of each CDR3. The D gene is left open where the match is weak. Clone size is stated in some rows and not others, as once, few, many or a class when expanded.

clone_size	j_call	v_call	d_call	cdr3_nt	cdr3_aa
.	TRBJ2-1	TRBV25-1	.	TGTGCCAGCAGTGGCGGGCAGGGGATCGATGAGCAGTTCTTC	CASSGGQGIDEQFF
.	TRBJ2-2	TRBV2	.	TGTGCCAGCAGTGAATTCCAGGGGTCTTACACCGGGGAGCTGTTTTTT	CASSEFQGSYTGELFF
many	TRBJ2-6	TRBV19	.	TGTGCCAGTAGTATAGATGCCAGCTCTGGGGCCAACGTCCTGACTTTC	CASSIDASSGANVLTF
few	TRBJ1-2	TRBV30	.	TGTGCCTGGTCAGGGAACTATGGCTACACCTTC	CAWSGNYGYTF
few	TRBJ2-7	TRBV6-5	TRBD1	TGTGCCAGCAGTTACTCGACAGGGGCCTACGAGCAGTACTTC	CASSYSTGAYEQYF
.	TRBJ2-3	TRBV30	.	TGTGCCTGGAGTAAGCCCCAGTTGGGTACGCAGTATTTT	CAWSKPQLGTQYF
few	TRBJ1-1	TRBV7-9	TRBD1	TGTGCCAGCAGCTTAGGTTCAGGGGGAAAGACTGAAGCTTTCTTT	CASSLGSGGKTEAFF
.	TRBJ1-6	TRBV7-9	.	TGTGCCAGCACCGGGGATACCTATAATTCACCCCTCCACTTT	CASTGDTYNSPLHF
few	TRBJ1-1	TRBV2	.	TGTGCCAGCAGTTACTCAGGGTATAACACTGAAGCTTTCTTT	CASSYSGYNTEAFF
once	TRBJ1-6	TRBV7-8	.	TGTGCCAGCAGCTTAGGGGGCAATAATTCACCCCTCCACTTT	CASSLGGNNSPLHF
.	TRBJ2-4	TRBV25-1	.	TGTGCCACCGGAAGAGAAAACAAAAACATTCAGTACTTC	CATGRENKNIQYF
.	TRBJ2-6	TRBV2	.	TGTGCCAGCAGGGGAGAGGGGGCTGGGGCCAACGTCCTGACTTTC	CASRGEGAGANVLTF
.	TRBJ1-2	TRBV2	.	TGTGCCAGCCTCCGGGATCTTCTCAGGGATGGCTACACCTTC	CASLRDLLRDGYTF
.	TRBJ1-1	TRBV10-3	.	TGTGCCATCAGTGAGCCCCCCTCCAGGGGCTACACTGAAGCTTTCTTT	CAISEPPSRGYTEAFF
.	TRBJ2-1	TRBV27	.	TGTGCCAGCAGTGTCTTGGGCGTCAGGGGCCCCAATGAGCAGTTCTTC	CASSVLGVRGPNEQFF
.	TRBJ1-2	TRBV4-2	TRBD1	TGTGCCAGCAGCCGACGAGGGGGCGCGGATGGCTACACCTTC	CASSRRGGADGYTF
.	TRBJ1-1	TRBV6-5	.	TGTGCCAGCAGTTACTCACGGAACACTGAAGCTTTCTTT	CASSYSRNTEAFF
.	TRBJ1-2	TRBV30	TRBD1	TGTGCCTGGAGTCGGGACAGGCCCTATGGCTACACCTTC	CAWSRDRPYGYTF
.	TRBJ2-1	TRBV2	.	TGTGCCAGCAGGGAGACAGGTTTGGGTGAGCAGTTCTTC	CASRETGLGEQFF
.	TRBJ2-5	TRBV7-8	.	TGTGCCAGCGATACAGGAACAGACTACCAAGAGACCCAGTACTTC	CASDTGTDYQETQYF
few	TRBJ1-2	TRBV6-1	.	TGTGCCAGCAGTGAATGGGGAATCTATGGCTACACCTTC	CASSEWGIYGYTF
.	TRBJ2-1	TRBV5-1	TRBD2	TGCGCCAGCAGCTTGAGGTCTGGCGGGGGGGCAGGATTCTTC	CASSLRSGGGAGFF
.	TRBJ1-6	TRBV5-4	.	TGTGCCAGCAGCTTGTCGGGTTCACCCCTCCACTTT	CASSLSGSPLHF
.	TRBJ1-2	TRBV7-9	.	TGTGCCAGCAGCTTGGTCGGCTATGGCTACACCTTC	CASSLVGYGYTF
few	TRBJ2-3	TRBV9	.	TGTGCCAGCAGCCTACAGGGGACTAGCACAGATACGCAGTATTTT	CASSLQGTSTDTQYF
.	TRBJ2-2	TRBV5-4	.	TGTGCCAGCAGCCGTAAAAAGGACACCGGGGAGCTGTTTTTT	CASSRKKDTGELFF
.	TRBJ1-6	TRBV6-6	.	TGTGCCAGCAGTTACTCGGTCCTAGGGGATTCACCCCTCCACTTT	CASSYSVLGDSPLHF
few	TRBJ2-7	TRBV10-1	.	TGCGCCAGCAGTGTCGCCGGGACATCAGCCTACGAGCAGTACTTC	CASSVAGTSAYEQYF
few	TRBJ1-4	TRBV5-6	.	TGTGCCAGCAGCTTCCTCGGCAGGGAGAATGAAAAACTGTTTTTT	CASSFLGRENEKLFF
.	TRBJ2-7	TRBV29-1	.	TGCAGCGTTGATATGGATGATTCCCCCTACGAGCAGTACTTC	CSVDMDDSPYEQYF
.	TRBJ2-2	TRBV5-1	.	TGCGCCAGCAGCTTGGCCCCCGGGAGCACGAACACCGGGGAGCTGTTTTTT	CASSLAPGSTNTGELFF
.	TRBJ2-4	TRBV5-1	TRBD2	TGCGCCAGCAGCTTGGCCGAGGCTAGCGGGGGCCCCCCCAAAAACATTCAGTACTTC	CASSLAEASGGPPKNIQYF
.	TRBJ1-5	TRBV19	.	TGTGCCAGTAGTATCTCCGAGAACAACAATCAGCCCCAGCATTTT	CASSISENNNQPQHF
.	TRBJ2-7	TRBV9	.	TGTGCCAGCAGCATAGGACGGGAAACCTACGAGCAGTACTTC	CASSIGRETYEQYF
.	TRBJ1-6	TRBV14	.	TGTGCCAGCAGCCAGACGGGACTGTCACCCCTCCACTTT	CASSQTGLSPLHF
.	TRBJ2-5	TRBV6-5	.	TGTGCCAGCAGTTGGGCACCAACTAGTATCGAGACCCAGTACTTC	CASSWAPTSIETQYF
.	TRBJ2-7	TRBV7-9	TRBD1	TGTGCCAGCAGCTCCACCGGGACAGGGGGCCGGGAGCAGTACTTC	CASSSTGTGGREQYF
.	TRBJ1-1	TRBV7-2	.	TGTGCCAGCAGCTTATGGAAGGGTATTGACACTGAAGCTTTCTTT	CASSLWKGIDTEAFF
.	TRBJ2-1	TRBV10-2	.	TGCGCCAGCAGTTCGACAGCGAACGAGCAGTTCTTC	CASSSTANEQFF
.	TRBJ2-3	TRBV2	.	TGTGCCAGCAGTGGAGACAACACAGATACGCAGTATTTT	CASSGDNTDTQYF
.	TRBJ2-3	TRBV11-2	TRBD1	TGTGCCAGCAGCTTAGATTTGCGACAGGGGCAGTATTTT	CASSLDLRQGQYF